This T cell receptor beta chain was captured by sequencing in a study of regulatory T cells in long-lasting Graves disease. A remark on this clonotype: Its antigen is still unknown.

iRepertoire HTBI primers and Arm-PCR of CDR3 regions built TCR beta libraries. TCRdb reanalysed the multiplex PCR reads using MiXCR and keeps one entry per CDR3 protein. The sample holds around 450,000 distinct CDR3 sequences, 15% to 20% seen once. This CDR3 has 18 amino acids. The V segment lost 3 bases and the J segment 0 bases; nucleotides outside the gene matches: 6. CDR1 MNHEY and CDR2 SMNVEV come from the germline V gene (reference sequence). Indicated time point: newly diagnosed GD, antithyroid drugs for less than 3 months. From RNA extracted from PBMCs, the TCR library was made. Points from the study as a whole: Because few samples were included, accuracy may have been lower. TCR diversity was lower in persistent than newly diagnosed Graves' disease.

The same sample was also studied in work on T cells in Graves' hyperthyroidism and ophthalmopathy. That paper adds: The HTBI primer set was used in a first-round RT-PCR of the TCR CDR3.

This rearrangement joins TRBV27 to TRBJ2-2; TRBD2 aligns across 11 bases. This TCR came from a man between 40 and 49 years old with Graves disease. The source was peripheral blood mononuclear cells (PBMCs), collected at new diagnosis, from a patient treated with antithyroid drugs. CDR3 coding DNA: TGTGCCAGCAGTTTGAGGACTAGCGGGTATTCGAACACCGGGGAGCTGTTTTTT. As protein: CASSLRTSGYSNTGELFF.